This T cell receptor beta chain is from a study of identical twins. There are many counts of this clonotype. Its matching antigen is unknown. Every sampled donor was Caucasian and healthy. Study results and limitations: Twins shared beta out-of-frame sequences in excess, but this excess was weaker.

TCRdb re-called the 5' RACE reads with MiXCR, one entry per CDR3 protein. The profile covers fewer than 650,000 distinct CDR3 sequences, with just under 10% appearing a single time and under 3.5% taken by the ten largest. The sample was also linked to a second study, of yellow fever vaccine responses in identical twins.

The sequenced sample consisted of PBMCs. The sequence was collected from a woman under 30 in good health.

The chain's CDR3 is CASSYSGLAQYNEQFF. The CDR3 bases are TGTGCCAGCAGTTACTCGGGGCTAGCGCAATACAATGAGCAGTTCTTC. This rearrangement joins TRBV6-2 or TRBV6-3 to TRBJ2-1; tentative D call: TRBD2 (6 bases). The CDR3 contains 16 residues. Trimming stripped 0 bases from V and 4 bases from J, with 13 bases between. Germline CDR1 MNHEY, CDR2 SVGEGT.